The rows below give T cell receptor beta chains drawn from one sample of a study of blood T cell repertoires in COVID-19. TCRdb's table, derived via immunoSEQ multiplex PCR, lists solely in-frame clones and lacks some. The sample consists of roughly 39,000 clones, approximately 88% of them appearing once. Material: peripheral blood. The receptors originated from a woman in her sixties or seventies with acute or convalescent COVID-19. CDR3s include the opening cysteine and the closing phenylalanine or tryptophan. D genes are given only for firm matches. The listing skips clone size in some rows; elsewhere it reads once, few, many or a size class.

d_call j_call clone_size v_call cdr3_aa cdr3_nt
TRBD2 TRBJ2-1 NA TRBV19 CASSDGGAKNEQFF TGTGCCAGTAGTGACGGGGGGGCGAAGAATGAGCAGTTCTTC
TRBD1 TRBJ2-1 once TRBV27 CASSVRGRAFDEQFF TGTGCCAGCAGCGTCAGGGGGCGGGCATTCGATGAGCAGTTCTTC
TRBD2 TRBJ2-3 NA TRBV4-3 CASSQESTSGRGGDTQYF TGCGCCAGCAGCCAAGAATCCACTAGCGGGAGGGGAGGAGATACGCAGTATTTT
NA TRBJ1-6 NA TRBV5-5 CASSLDRDSPLHF TGTGCCAGCAGCTTGGATCGGGATTCACCCCTCCACTTT
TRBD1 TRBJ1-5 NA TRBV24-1 CATSETGQGRPTAQHF TGTGCCACCAGTGAGACGGGACAGGGGCGGCCCACGGCCCAGCATTTT
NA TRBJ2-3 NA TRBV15 CATSKRADTQYF TGTGCCACCAGCAAGCGGGCAGATACGCAGTATTTT
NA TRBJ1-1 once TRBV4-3 CASSQDPPRGGWGSTEAFF TGCGCCAGCAGCCAAGATCCACCTCGCGGGGGTTGGGGTAGCACTGAAGCTTTCTTT
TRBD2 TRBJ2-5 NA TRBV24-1 CATSDPSLAGQETQYF TGTGCCACCAGTGATCCATCTCTAGCGGGCCAAGAGACCCAGTACTTC
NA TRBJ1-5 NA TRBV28 CASSLPRGEKPQHF TGTGCCAGCAGTTTACCCCGGGGTGAGAAGCCCCAGCATTTT
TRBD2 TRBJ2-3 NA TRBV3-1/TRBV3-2 CASSEQTSGGSTSTDTQYF TGTGCCAGCAGCGAACAGACTAGCGGGGGTTCAACTAGCACAGATACGCAGTATTTT
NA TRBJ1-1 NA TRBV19 CASRTVQNTEAFF TGTGCCAGCAGGACAGTTCAGAACACTGAAGCTTTCTTT
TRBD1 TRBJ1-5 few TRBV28 CASSISGTALGQPQHF TGTGCCAGCAGTATTTCCGGGACAGCTTTAGGTCAGCCCCAGCATTTT
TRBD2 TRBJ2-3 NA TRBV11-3 CASSLGLAGMDTQYF TGTGCCAGCAGCCTAGGACTAGCGGGGATGGATACGCAGTATTTT
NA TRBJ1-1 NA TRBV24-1 CATSAQGTPNTEAFF TGTGCCACCAGTGCCCAGGGTACCCCAAACACTGAAGCTTTCTTT
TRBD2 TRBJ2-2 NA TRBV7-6 CASSFKRGDPNTGELFF TGTGCCAGCAGCTTCAAGCGGGGGGACCCGAACACCGGGGAGCTGTTTTTT
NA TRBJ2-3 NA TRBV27 CASSWRGKTDTQYF TGTGCCAGCAGTTGGCGGGGTAAGACAGATACGCAGTATTTT
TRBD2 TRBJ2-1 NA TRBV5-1 CASSPGLAGGFQFF TGCGCCAGCAGCCCGGGACTAGCGGGAGGATTTCAGTTCTTC
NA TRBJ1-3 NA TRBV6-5 CAARSYSGNTIYF TGTGCCGCTAGGAGTTACTCTGGAAACACCATATATTTT
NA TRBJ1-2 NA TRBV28 CASRKGQVYGYTF TGTGCCAGCCGGAAGGGACAAGTCTATGGCTACACCTTC
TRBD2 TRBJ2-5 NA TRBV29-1 CSVEYSGRAGETQYF TGCAGCGTTGAATATAGCGGGAGGGCCGGGGAGACCCAGTACTTC
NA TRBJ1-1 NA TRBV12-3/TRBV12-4 CASTPNAREAFF TGTGCCAGCACCCCCAATGCGAGGGAAGCTTTCTTT
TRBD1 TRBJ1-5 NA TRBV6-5 CASSYRTGSDQPQHF TGTGCCAGCAGTTACCGGACAGGGTCTGATCAGCCCCAGCATTTT
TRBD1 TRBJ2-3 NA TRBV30 CAWEWTGGDTDTQYF TGTGCCTGGGAGTGGACAGGGGGGGACACAGATACGCAGTATTTT
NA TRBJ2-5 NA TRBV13 CASSSGEETQYF TGTGCCAGCAGCTCGGGGGAGGAGACCCAGTACTTC
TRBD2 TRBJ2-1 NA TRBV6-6 CASSLGLRLAGLEQFF TGTGCCAGCTCCCTGGGGCTGAGACTAGCGGGATTAGAGCAGTTCTTC
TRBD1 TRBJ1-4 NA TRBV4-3 CASSQASGGWGEKLFF TGCGCCAGCAGCCAGGCGTCAGGGGGCTGGGGTGAAAAACTGTTTTTT
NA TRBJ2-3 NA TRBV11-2 CATNKDRLGTDTQYF TGTGCCACCAATAAAGACAGGCTGGGCACAGATACGCAGTATTTT
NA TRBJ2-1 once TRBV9 CASSGSTYNEQFF TGTGCCAGCAGTGGGAGTACCTACAATGAGCAGTTCTTC
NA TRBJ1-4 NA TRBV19 CASSIGQTTNEKLFF TGTGCCAGTAGTATAGGTCAGACAACTAATGAAAAACTGTTTTTT
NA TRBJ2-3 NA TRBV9 CASSPGALTSTDTQYF TGTGCCAGCAGTCCGGGAGCCTTAACAAGCACAGATACGCAGTATTTT
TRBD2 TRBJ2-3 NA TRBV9 CASSVGGGEQYTQYF TGTGCCAGCAGCGTAGGCGGGGGGGAGCAGTATACGCAGTATTTT
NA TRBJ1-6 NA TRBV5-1 CASSLSGGDSPLHF TGCGCCAGCAGCTTGAGCGGGGGTGATTCACCCCTCCACTTT
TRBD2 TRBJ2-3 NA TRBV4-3 CASSQDTPERAGVGDTQYF TGCGCCAGCAGCCAAGATACCCCCGAACGAGCGGGGGTTGGAGATACGCAGTATTTT
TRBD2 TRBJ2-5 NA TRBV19 CASTSSGSFHETQYF TGTGCCAGTACCAGTAGCGGGAGCTTCCACGAGACCCAGTACTTC
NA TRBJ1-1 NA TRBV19 CASSPSGGLGTEAFF TGTGCCAGTAGTCCGTCGGGGGGACTGGGCACTGAAGCTTTCTTT
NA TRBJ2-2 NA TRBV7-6 CASSPRGGGVNTGELFF TGTGCCAGCAGCCCCCGTGGCGGAGGAGTAAACACCGGGGAGCTGTTTTTT
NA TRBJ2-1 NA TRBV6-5 CASSRNRDLNNEQFF TGTGCCAGCAGTAGAAACCGGGACTTGAACAATGAGCAGTTCTTC
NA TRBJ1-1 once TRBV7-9 CASSLSGTHTEAFF TGTGCCAGCAGCTTATCTGGGACTCACACTGAAGCTTTCTTT
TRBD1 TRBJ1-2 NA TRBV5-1 CASSLDQGADGYTF TGCGCCAGCAGCTTGGACCAGGGGGCTGATGGCTACACCTTC
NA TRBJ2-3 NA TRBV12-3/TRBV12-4 CASSIPPDTQYF TGTGCCAGCAGTATTCCTCCAGATACGCAGTATTTT
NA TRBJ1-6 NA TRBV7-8 CASSLRDMNSPLHF TGTGCCAGCAGCTTAAGGGACATGAATTCACCCCTCCACTTT
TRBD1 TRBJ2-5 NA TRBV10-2 CASSSSGGQETQYF TGCGCCAGCAGCTCCTCAGGGGGCCAGGAGACCCAGTACTTC
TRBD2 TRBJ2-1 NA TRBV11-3 CASSFGLAENNEQFF TGTGCCAGCAGCTTCGGACTAGCGGAGAACAATGAGCAGTTCTTC
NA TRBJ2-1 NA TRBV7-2 CASSRQGGEQFF TGTGCCAGCAGCCGCCAGGGTGGCGAGCAGTTCTTC
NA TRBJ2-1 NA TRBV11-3 CASSFGGLYNEQFF TGTGCCAGCAGCTTCGGGGGGCTTTACAATGAGCAGTTCTTC
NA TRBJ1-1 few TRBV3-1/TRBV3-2 CASSPGGGAIRNTEAFF TGTGCCAGCAGCCCAGGTGGGGGGGCAATCCGCAACACTGAAGCTTTCTTT
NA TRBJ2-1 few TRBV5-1 CASRGQSNEQFF TGCGCCAGTCGAGGACAGTCCAATGAGCAGTTCTTC
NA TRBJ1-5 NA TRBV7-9 CASSLGGDQPQHF TGTGCCAGCAGCCTGGGGGGAGATCAGCCCCAGCATTTT
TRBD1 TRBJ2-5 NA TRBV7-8 CASSLVLRVGQEETQYF TGTGCCAGCAGCTTAGTTTTGCGCGTGGGACAGGAAGAGACCCAGTACTTC
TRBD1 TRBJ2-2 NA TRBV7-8 CASSSQSGTGHGELFF TGTGCCAGCAGTTCTCAATCCGGGACAGGGCACGGGGAGCTGTTTTTT
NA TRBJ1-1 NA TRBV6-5 CASGGLRNTEAFF TGTGCCAGCGGGGGCCTCAGGAACACTGAAGCTTTCTTT
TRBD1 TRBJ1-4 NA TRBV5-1 CASSHGQEDEKLFF TGCGCCAGCAGCCACGGACAGGAGGATGAAAAACTGTTTTTT
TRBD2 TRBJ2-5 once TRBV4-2 CASSPGLAEETQYF TGTGCCAGCAGCCCGGGACTAGCGGAAGAGACCCAGTACTTC
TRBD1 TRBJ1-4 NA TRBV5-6 CASSLQGQGYTNEKLFF TGTGCCAGCAGCTTACAGGGACAGGGATACACTAATGAAAAACTGTTTTTT
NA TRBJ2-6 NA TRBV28 CASKGVVDSGANVLTF TGTGCCAGCAAGGGGGTCGTGGACTCTGGGGCCAACGTCCTGACTTTC
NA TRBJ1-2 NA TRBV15 CATSRGGGYTF TGTGCCACCAGCAGAGGAGGCGGCTACACCTTC
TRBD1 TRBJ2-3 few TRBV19 CASVSGTGVTDTQYF TGTGCCAGTGTGTCCGGGACAGGGGTTACAGATACGCAGTATTTT
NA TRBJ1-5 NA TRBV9 CASSAGEGVTQPQHF TGTGCCAGCAGCGCGGGGGAAGGGGTAACTCAGCCCCAGCATTTT
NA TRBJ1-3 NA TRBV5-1 CASSPWGGNTIYF TGCGCCAGCAGCCCCTGGGGCGGAAACACCATATATTTT
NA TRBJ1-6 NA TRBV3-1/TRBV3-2 CASSRGGHFNSPLHF TGTGCCAGCAGCCGCGGGGGGCACTTCAATTCACCCCTCCACTTT